A single sample gave rise to the 24 T cell receptor beta chains below, sequenced in a study of Graves' ophthalmopathy and Graves' hyperthyroidism. The authors amplified TCR beta CDR3 regions from RNA transcripts. First-round RT-PCR employed HTBI primers, with a second-round multiplex PCR after it. In TCRdb, the multiplex PCR reads were re-called with MiXCR into one record per CDR3 protein. The sample holds roughly 610,000 distinct CDR3 sequences, approximately 21% seen once. The sequencing input was peripheral blood. The receptors originated from a woman younger than 30 with stable Graves' hyperthyroidism. Some clones in this sample may be carry-over from other donors' samples.

This chain links TRBV4-1 with TRBJ1-2, with D perhaps matching TRBD1 (5 bases). The CDR3 runs to 16 residues. Germline V gives CDR1 MGHRA, CDR2 YSYEKL. V gave up 4 bases and J gave up 2 bases, with 17 bases separating them. CDR3 DNA: TGCGCCAGCAGCCTAAAAGCCGGGACGGCGAACTATGGCTACACCTTC. This codes for CASSLKAGTANYGYTF.

V and J are TRBV6-1 and TRBJ2-7; TRBD2 matches at 8 bases. This CDR3 is 15 amino acids long. Germline CDR1 reads MNHNS; CDR2 reads SASEGT. V was pared by 6 bases and J by 7 bases, with 14 bases of the junction left unmatched. DNA for the CDR3: TGTGCCAGCAGAACCCAGCGGGGGACGCGAGAAGAGCAGTACTTC. Translated, it gives CASRTQRGTREEQYF.

This clonotype showed up just a few times. The chain joins TRBV12-3 or TRBV12-4 to TRBJ1-6; TRBD1 is a possible D gene (5 bases). Deletions cut 5 bases from V and 4 bases from J, with 9 bases between. The CDR3 is 14 amino acids. In nucleotides, the CDR3 is TGTGCCAGCAGTCTTGGACATTATAATTCACCCCTCCACTTT. Its translation is CASSLGHYNSPLHF.

This clonotype was observed at least ten times. The genes are TRBV12-3 or TRBV12-4 and TRBJ1-5; D is perhaps TRBD1 (6 bases). The CDR3 contains 15 residues. Trimming removed 6 bases from V and 0 bases from J, with 12 bases in between. CDR3 in amino acids: CASSLRGYSNQPQHF. The DNA of the CDR3 is TGTGCCAGCAGCCTCAGGGGCTATAGCAATCAGCCCCAGCATTTT.

There are many counts of this clonotype. This chain links TRBV6-5 with TRBJ1-2; no reliable D call. V dropped 2 bases and J dropped 4 bases, with 8 bases sitting between them. Germline loops: CDR1 MNHEY, CDR2 SVGAGI. CDR3 size: 13 residues. The CDR3, as DNA: TGTGCCAGCAGTTACACGGGGTTCTATGGCTACACCTTC. Its translation is CASSYTGFYGYTF.

This clonotype was observed many times. This could be a read error, since a much larger clone is one nucleotide away. This chain links TRBV27 with TRBJ1-2; 7 nucleotides align to TRBD1. The V gene end was trimmed by 5 bases and the J gene end by 4 bases; junction bases not matched to a gene: 10. CDR1 MNHEY and CDR2 SMNVEV come from the germline V gene (reference sequence). This CDR3 is 15 amino acids long. Here the CDR3 reads CASSRDSPSSYGYTF. The CDR3 DNA reads as TGTGCCAGCAGTCGGGACAGTCCGAGTTCCTATGGCTACACCTTC.

V usage is TRBV19 and J usage is TRBJ1-1; D is possibly TRBD1 (5 bases). The CDR3 is 12 amino acids. The germline V and J ends were trimmed by 5 bases and 7 bases, with 11 bases remaining between them. The germline gives CDR1 LNHDA, CDR2 SQIVND (reference sequence). The CDR3 protein is CASSGLGGEAFF. In nucleotides, the CDR3 is TGTGCCAGTAGTGGCCTTGGGGGTGAAGCTTTCTTT. The entire variable domain, with the rest obtained from reference TRBV19 and TRBJ1-1, is as follows: DGGITQSPKYLFRKEGQNVTLSCEQNLNHDAMYWYRQDPGQGLRLIYYSQIVNDFQKGDIAEGYSVSREKKESFPLTVTSAQKNPTAFYLCASSGLGGEAFFGQGTRLTVV.

This clonotype was recorded at least ten times. The gene calls are TRBV6-2 or TRBV6-3 and TRBJ2-7; 12 nucleotides line up with TRBD1. Germline trimming cut 2 bases from V and 3 bases from J; bases unmatched to any gene: 14. This CDR3 spans 19 amino acids. Germline assignment: CDR1 MNHEY and CDR2 SVGEGT. CDR3 protein: CASSYRGQGAQATHYEQYF. The DNA of the CDR3 is TGTGCCAGCAGTTACCGGGGACAGGGGGCACAAGCCACACACTACGAGCAGTACTTC.

In this sample, this clonotype turned up many times. The rearrangement links TRBV27 to TRBJ1-2; a weak D match, TRBD1 (5 bases). Trimming took off 6 bases at V and 1 base at J, with 12 bases between the two ends. This CDR3 has 14 residues. CDR1 is MNHEY, CDR2 SMNVEV, per germline (reference sequence). CDR3 in DNA: TGTGCCAGCAGCCCGACAGCCCTTAACTATGGCTACACCTTC. This sequence encodes CASSPTALNYGYTF.

The table lists this clonotype with many counts. J is TRBJ2-5 and V is TRBV19; TRBD1 might be the D (5 bases). Trimming pared 6 bases from V and 0 bases from J, leaving 11 bases between. The CDR3 is 14 residues long. Per germline, CDR1 LNHDA and CDR2 SQIVND (reference sequence). As DNA, the CDR3 is TGTGCCAGTAGCCTGAAGGGGAACCAAGAGACCCAGTACTTC. Translated, it gives CASSLKGNQETQYF.

This clonotype was found many times. This rearrangement joins TRBV12-3 or TRBV12-4 to TRBJ2-7; 9 nucleotides align to TRBD2. Trimming cost V 5 bases and J 10 bases; bases outside gene matches: 18. The CDR3 totals 16 residues. CDR3 sequence: CASSRPSTGTSKKQYF. In nucleotides, the CDR3 is TGTGCCAGCAGTCGACCCTCCACCGGGACTAGCAAAAAACAGTACTTC.

This chain connects TRBV5-1 to TRBJ2-4; a weak D match, TRBD1 (6 bases). The CDR3 contains 15 residues. The V end was cut by 3 bases, the J end by 5 bases, with 15 bases between. CDR1 is SGHRS and CDR2 is YFSETQ in the germline V gene. CDR3 region: CASSYDTGKENIQYF. CDR3 bases: TGCGCCAGCAGCTACGACACAGGGAAAGAAAACATTCAGTACTTC. The complete variable domain, with remaining parts taken from reference TRBV5-1 and TRBJ2-4, reads KAGVTQTPRYLIKTRGQQVTLSCSPISGHRSVSWYQQTPGQGLQFLFEYFSETQRNKGNFPGRFSGRQFSNSRSEMNVSTLELGDSALYLCASSYDTGKENIQYFGAGTRLSVL.

This clonotype has just a few counts. The rearrangement uses TRBV11-2 and TRBJ2-7; either TRBD1 or TRBD2 may supply D (5 bases each). CDR3 size: 17 residues. CDR1 and CDR2 from the germline V gene are SGHAT and FQNNGV. V lost 1 base to trimming and J lost 4 bases, with 20 bases between them. The CDR3 nucleotides are TGTGCCAGCAGCTTAGTGGTACCGGGACCGGCGCGTTACGAGCAGTACTTC. Protein sequence: CASSLVVPGPARYEQYF.

The rearrangement joins TRBV6-1 to TRBJ1-6, with D uncertain. Germline CDR1 MNHNS, CDR2 SASEGT. V was cut by 2 bases and J by 0 bases, with 8 bases left in between. This CDR3 has 16 amino acids. The CDR3 DNA is TGTGCCAGCAGTGAACTTTTGAGCTCCTATAATTCACCCCTCCACTTT. The encoded protein is CASSELLSSYNSPLHF.

This clonotype was picked up many times. V gene TRBV6-5 combines with J gene TRBJ1-5; a weak D match, TRBD1 (6 bases). The CDR3 has 14 residues. Germline V CDR1 and CDR2: MNHEY, SVGAGI. The ends were cut back, 9 bases at V and 1 base at J, with 13 bases in the middle. In nucleotides, the CDR3 is TGTGCCAGTGAACAGGGACTGAGCAATCAGCCCCAGCATTTT. This sequence encodes CASEQGLSNQPQHF.

CDR3 DNA sequence: TGTGCCAGCACTATGACGGGGGAGTACTACGAGCAGTACTTC. As protein: CASTMTGEYYEQYF. This sequence joins TRBV6-1 and TRBJ2-7; TRBD2 might be the D (6 bases). This CDR3 contains 14 residues. V dropped 7 bases and J dropped 3 bases, with 16 bases sitting between them. From germline, CDR1 is MNHNS and CDR2 SASEGT.

This clonotype was counted at least ten times. The chain combines TRBV28 with TRBJ2-6, with D perhaps matching TRBD2 (6 bases). Germline values: CDR1 MDHEN, CDR2 SYDVKM. The CDR3 length is 16 residues. V was clipped by 8 bases and J by 4 bases, with 18 bases between them. In DNA, the CDR3 is TGTGCCAGCCGCCGGAGGGGCGAGTCCGGGGCCAACGTCCTGACTTTC. Amino acid sequence: CASRRRGESGANVLTF.

This clonotype was observed a handful of times. DNA for the CDR3: TGTGCCAGCGGAAAAACAATTTTAGAGACCCAGTACTTC. As protein: CASGKTILETQYF. The chain recombines TRBV6-1 with TRBJ2-5; no clear D gene. The germline CDR1 and CDR2 sequences are MNHNS and SASEGT. The CDR3 covers 13 residues. The V end lost 8 bases, the J end lost 4 bases, and 14 bases lay between the germline ends.

The chain recombines TRBV5-5 with TRBJ1-1, with D perhaps matching TRBD1 (5 bases). Germline V gene sequence: CDR1 SGHKS, CDR2 YYEKEE (reference sequence). This CDR3 has 16 amino acids. V dropped 4 bases and J dropped 0 bases, with 16 bases sitting between them. For the CDR3, the DNA is TGTGCCAGCAGCATCAGACAGATCCTATTGAACACTGAAGCTTTCTTT. It translates to CASSIRQILLNTEAFF.

This clonotype has at least ten counts. The chain carries TRBV27 and TRBJ2-7; D unresolved. The V end lost 6 bases, the J end lost 5 bases, and 8 bases lay between the germline ends. Germline V CDR1 and CDR2: MNHEY, SMNVEV (reference sequence). The CDR3 runs to 11 residues. The CDR3 here is CASSFGNEQYF. In DNA form, the CDR3 reads TGTGCCAGCAGCTTTGGGAACGAGCAGTACTTC.

Comments on this clonotype: An end of the junction differs from the germline gene, which may be a read error. This chain joins TRBV20-1 and TRBJ2-2; TRBD2 might be the D (6 bases). Germline V gives CDR1 DFQATT, CDR2 SNEGSKA (reference sequence). There are 15 residues in the CDR3. The CDR3 protein is CSARDPGLITGGLFF. The DNA of the CDR3 is TGCAGTGCTAGAGATCCTGGACTGATCACCGGGGGGCTGTTTTTT.

The chain links TRBV12-3 or TRBV12-4 to TRBJ1-1; D not certain. V was shortened by 5 bases and J by 3 bases, with 16 bases between the two germline ends. The CDR3 runs to 15 residues. The CDR3 coding sequence is TGTGCCAGCAGTCTGGCGGGCCCGAGGTACACTGAAGCTTTCTTT. This codes for CASSLAGPRYTEAFF.

This clonotype was picked up many times. CDR3: CASSFPGGGLYEQYF. CDR3 nucleotide sequence: TGTGCCAGCAGTTTCCCTGGCGGGGGGCTCTACGAGCAGTACTTC. The chain recombines TRBV12-3 or TRBV12-4 with TRBJ2-7; 8 nucleotides align to TRBD2. This CDR3 spans 15 amino acids. V lost 3 bases and J lost 3; bases outside the gene matches: 7.

This clonotype was counted at least ten times. The CDR3 DNA sequence: TGTGCCACCAGCAGAGACGGAGGACGTAACTATGGCTACACCTTC. Its protein is CATSRDGGRNYGYTF. The chain employs TRBV15 and TRBJ1-2; no definite D call. The germline V gene has CDR1 LNHNV and CDR2 YYDKDF (reference sequence). With 0 bases removed from V and 1 base from J, the gap between germline ends came to 9 bases. This CDR3 spans 15 amino acids.